These 9 T cell receptor beta chains were all obtained from the same sample, sequenced in a study of B cell selection in AIRE deficiency. Some clones are missing from TCRdb's copy, which holds only in-frame ones; the method was immunoSEQ multiplex PCR. This table holds tens of thousands of clones, 94% found once. Sorted regulatory T cells were CD4-positive, CD25-high and CD127-low or negative. The sequencing input was Tregs sorted from PBMCs. These receptors all come from a human donor with AIRE deficiency.

The rearrangement uses TRBV28 and TRBJ2-1; a possible D gene is TRBD1 (6 bases). Per the germline V gene, CDR1 is MDHEN and CDR2 is SYDVKM. With 5 bases removed from V and 7 bases from J, the gap between germline ends came to 12 bases. The length of the CDR3 is 13 residues. The CDR3, as DNA: TGTGCCAGCAGTCTCGCAGGGGTTAATGAGCAGTTCTTC. Its translation is CASSLAGVNEQFF.

V usage is TRBV10-3 and J usage is TRBJ2-3; D unclear. With 4 bases removed from V and 6 bases from J, the gap between germline ends came to 11 bases. This CDR3 region has 13 residues. CDR1 is ENHRY and CDR2 is SYGVKD in the germline V gene. The CDR3 reads CAISGNIGDTQYF. In nucleotides, the CDR3 is TGTGCCATCAGTGGGAACATTGGGGATACGCAGTATTTT.

This sequence joins TRBV11-1 and TRBJ2-1; a possible D gene is TRBD2 (5 bases). Per the germline V gene, CDR1 is SGHAT and CDR2 is FQDESV (reference sequence). V was trimmed by 2 bases and J by 3 bases, leaving 11 bases between them. The CDR3 totals 15 residues. For the CDR3, the DNA is TGTGCCAGCAGCTTATTTAACGGGGTCTACAATGAGCAGTTCTTC. This encodes CASSLFNGVYNEQFF. Filled out from reference TRBV11-1 and TRBJ2-1, the complete variable domain reads EAEVAQSPRYKITEKSQAVAFWCDPISGHATLYWYRQILGQGPELLVQFQDESVVDDSQLPKDRFSAERLKGVDSTLKIQPAELGDSAMYLCASSLFNGVYNEQFFGPGTRLTVL.

V and J are TRBV28 and TRBJ1-1; D call uncertain. In germline, CDR1 is MDHEN, CDR2 SYDVKM. The CDR3 has 15 residues. Deletions cut 6 bases from V and 0 bases from J, with 14 bases between. The DNA of the CDR3 is TGTGCCAGCAGGTCTTCTCCAGGCTTGAACACTGAAGCTTTCTTT. Encoded protein: CASRSSPGLNTEAFF.

A remark on this clone: One junction end disagrees with the germline gene, perhaps due to a read error. V and J are TRBV7-7 and TRBJ2-3; D uncertain. This CDR3 contains 13 residues. Germline values: CDR1 SSHAT, CDR2 FNYEAQ (reference sequence). CDR3 region: CASSEHFSDTQYF. The CDR3 DNA reads TGTGCTAGCAGCGAGCATTTTTCAGATACGCAGTATTTT.

The chain carries TRBV4-2 and TRBJ2-2; possible D gene TRBD1, 5 bases. Trimming took off 1 base at V and 4 bases at J, with 16 bases between the two ends. Per germline, CDR1 LGHNA and CDR2 YNFKEQ. The CDR3 is made up of 17 amino acids. The CDR3 DNA reads TGTGCCAGCAGCCAAGGGCTATGGCAGGGAAGCACCGGGGAGCTGTTTTTT. Its translation: CASSQGLWQGSTGELFF.

The chain links TRBV6-5 to TRBJ1-6; D possibly corresponds to TRBD1 (5 bases). The CDR3 is 14 residues long. Trimming shortened V by 2 bases and J by 11 bases, and 13 bases separated the two germline ends. Germline-derived CDR1 and CDR2 are MNHEY and SVGAGI. The DNA for the CDR3 is TGTGCCAGCAGTTACCTGACAGCCTTGACACCCCTCCACTTT. Protein: CASSYLTALTPLHF.

The chain employs TRBV7-2 and TRBJ2-4; 11 bases are a match to TRBD1. With V trimmed by 5 bases and J by 7 bases, 7 bases remained unmatched. In germline, CDR1 is SGHTA, CDR2 FQGNSA. The CDR3 totals 15 residues. CDR3 bases: TGTGCCAGCAGCCCGGGACAGGGGGTAATCAACATTCAGTACTTC. Its protein is CASSPGQGVINIQYF.

The CDR3 protein is CASSPPRSSGNTIYF. DNA for the CDR3: TGTGCCAGCTCACCACCGAGAAGCTCTGGAAACACCATATATTTT. This chain links TRBV18 with TRBJ1-3, with D hard to call. Trimming stripped 0 bases from V and 0 bases from J, with 6 bases between. The length of the CDR3 is 15 residues. The germline gives CDR1 KGHSH, CDR2 LQKENI.